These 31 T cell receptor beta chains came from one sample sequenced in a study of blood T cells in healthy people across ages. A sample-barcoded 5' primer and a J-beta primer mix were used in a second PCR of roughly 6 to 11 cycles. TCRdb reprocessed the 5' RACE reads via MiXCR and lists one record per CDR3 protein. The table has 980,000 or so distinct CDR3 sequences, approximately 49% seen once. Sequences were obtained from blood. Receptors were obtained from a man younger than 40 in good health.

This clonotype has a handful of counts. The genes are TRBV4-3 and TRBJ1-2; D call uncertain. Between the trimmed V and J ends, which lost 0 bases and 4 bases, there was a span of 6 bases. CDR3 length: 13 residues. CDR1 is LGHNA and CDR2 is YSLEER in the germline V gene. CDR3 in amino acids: CASSQDYGYGYTF. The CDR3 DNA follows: TGCGCCAGCAGCCAAGATTACGGCTATGGCTACACCTTC.

The CDR3 protein is CALSGVTYEQYF. CDR3 DNA: TGTGCCCTATCCGGGGTCACCTACGAGCAGTACTTC. V and J are TRBV6-1 and TRBJ2-5, with a possible D match to TRBD2 (5 bases). The J call could be wrong; TRBJ2-7 is a better fit for the DNA end. Germline CDR1 MNHNS, CDR2 SASEGT. The CDR3 loop spans 12 amino acids.

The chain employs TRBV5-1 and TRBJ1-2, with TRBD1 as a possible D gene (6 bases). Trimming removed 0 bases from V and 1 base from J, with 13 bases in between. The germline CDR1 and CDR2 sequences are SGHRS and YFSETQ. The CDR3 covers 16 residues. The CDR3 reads CASSLGVDRNNYGYTF. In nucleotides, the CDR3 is TGCGCCAGCAGCTTGGGAGTCGACAGGAATAACTATGGCTACACCTTC.

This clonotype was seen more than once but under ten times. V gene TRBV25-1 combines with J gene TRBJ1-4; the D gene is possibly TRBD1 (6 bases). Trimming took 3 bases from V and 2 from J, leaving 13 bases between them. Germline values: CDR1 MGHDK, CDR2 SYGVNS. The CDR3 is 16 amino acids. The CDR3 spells CASSDPGHPTNEKLFF. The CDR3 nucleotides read TGTGCCAGCAGTGATCCGGGACACCCCACTAATGAAAAACTGTTTTTT.

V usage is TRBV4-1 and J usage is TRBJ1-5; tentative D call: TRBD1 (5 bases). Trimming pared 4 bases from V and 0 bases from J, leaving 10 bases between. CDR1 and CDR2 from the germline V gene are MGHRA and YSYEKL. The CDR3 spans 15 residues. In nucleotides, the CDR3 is TGCGCCAGCAGCCTAGAGGACAATAGCAATCAGCCCCAGCATTTT. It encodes CASSLEDNSNQPQHF.

The CDR3 region is CASSERPPRGQYF. In nucleotides, the CDR3 is TGTGCCAGCAGTGAGCGCCCCCCACGAGGGCAGTACTTC. The gene calls are TRBV2 and TRBJ2-5, with D tentatively TRBD2 (5 bases). Germline values: CDR1 SNHLY, CDR2 FYNNEI. V shed 3 bases and J shed 11 bases, with 16 bases lying between them. This CDR3 region has 13 residues.

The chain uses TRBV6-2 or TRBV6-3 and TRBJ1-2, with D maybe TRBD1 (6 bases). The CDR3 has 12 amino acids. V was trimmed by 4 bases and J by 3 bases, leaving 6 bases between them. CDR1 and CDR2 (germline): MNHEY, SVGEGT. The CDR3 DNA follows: TGTGCCAGCAGTTGGGGGCACTATGGCTACACCTTC. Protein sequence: CASSWGHYGYTF.

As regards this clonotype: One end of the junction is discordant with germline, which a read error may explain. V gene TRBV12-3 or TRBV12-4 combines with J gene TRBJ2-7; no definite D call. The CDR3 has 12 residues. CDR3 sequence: CTSSFVSLPQYF. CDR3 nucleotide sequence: TGTACCAGCAGTTTCGTCTCCCTTCCCCAGTACTTC.

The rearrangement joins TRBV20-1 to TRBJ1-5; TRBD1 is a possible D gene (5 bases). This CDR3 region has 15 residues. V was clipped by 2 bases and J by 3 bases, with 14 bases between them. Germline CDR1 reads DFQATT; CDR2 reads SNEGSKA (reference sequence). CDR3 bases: TGCAGTGCTAGAAGGGACGGGAGGCTCAATCAGCCCCAGCATTTT. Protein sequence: CSARRDGRLNQPQHF.

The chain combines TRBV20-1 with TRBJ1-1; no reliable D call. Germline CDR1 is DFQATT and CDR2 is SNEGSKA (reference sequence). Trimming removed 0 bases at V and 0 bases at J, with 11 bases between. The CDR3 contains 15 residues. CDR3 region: CSARERGRVNTEAFF. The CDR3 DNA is TGCAGTGCTAGAGAACGTGGCAGAGTGAACACTGAAGCTTTCTTT.

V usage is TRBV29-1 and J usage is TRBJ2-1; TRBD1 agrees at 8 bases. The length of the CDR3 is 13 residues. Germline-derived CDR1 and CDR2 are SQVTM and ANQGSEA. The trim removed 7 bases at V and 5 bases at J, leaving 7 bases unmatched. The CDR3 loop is CSAPGQVNNEQFF. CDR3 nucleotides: TGCAGCGCTCCGGGACAGGTAAACAATGAGCAGTTCTTC.

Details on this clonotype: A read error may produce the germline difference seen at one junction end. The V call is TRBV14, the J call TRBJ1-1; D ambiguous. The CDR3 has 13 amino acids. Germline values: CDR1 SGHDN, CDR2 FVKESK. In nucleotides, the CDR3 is TGTGCCAGCAACCAATCTACACGCACTGAAGCTTTCTTT. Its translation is CASNQSTRTEAFF.

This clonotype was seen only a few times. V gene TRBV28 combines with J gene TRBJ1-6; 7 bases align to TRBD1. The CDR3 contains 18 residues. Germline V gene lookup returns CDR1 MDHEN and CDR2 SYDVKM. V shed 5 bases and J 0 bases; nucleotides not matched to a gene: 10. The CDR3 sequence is CASSPHRGKLSYNSPLHF. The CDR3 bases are TGTGCCAGCAGTCCTCACAGGGGAAAGCTCTCCTATAATTCACCCCTCCACTTT.

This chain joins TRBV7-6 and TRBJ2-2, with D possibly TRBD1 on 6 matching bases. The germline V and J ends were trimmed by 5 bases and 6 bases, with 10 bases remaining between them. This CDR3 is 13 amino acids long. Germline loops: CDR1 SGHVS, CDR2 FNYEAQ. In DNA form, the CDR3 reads TGTGCCAGCAGCCCAACAGGGTCCGGGGAGCTGTTTTTT. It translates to CASSPTGSGELFF.

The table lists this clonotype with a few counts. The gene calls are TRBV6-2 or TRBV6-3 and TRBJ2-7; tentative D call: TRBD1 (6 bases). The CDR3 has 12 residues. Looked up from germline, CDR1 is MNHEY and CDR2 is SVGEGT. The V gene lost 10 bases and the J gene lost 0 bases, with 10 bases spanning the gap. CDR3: CATTDSSYEQYF. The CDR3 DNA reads TGTGCCACAACGGACAGCTCCTACGAGCAGTACTTC.

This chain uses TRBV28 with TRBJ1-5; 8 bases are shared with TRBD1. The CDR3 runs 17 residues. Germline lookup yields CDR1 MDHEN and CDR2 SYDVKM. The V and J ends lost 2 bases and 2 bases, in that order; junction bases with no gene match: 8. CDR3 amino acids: CASSLRPGQGGNQPQHF. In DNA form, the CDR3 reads TGTGCCAGCAGTTTACGTCCCGGACAGGGCGGCAATCAGCCCCAGCATTTT.

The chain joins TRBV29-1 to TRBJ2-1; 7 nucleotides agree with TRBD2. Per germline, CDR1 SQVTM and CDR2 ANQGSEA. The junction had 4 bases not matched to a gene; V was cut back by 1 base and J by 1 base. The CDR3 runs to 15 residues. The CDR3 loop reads CSVEGGGASYNEQFF. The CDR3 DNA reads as TGCAGCGTTGAAGGCGGGGGAGCTTCCTACAATGAGCAGTTCTTC.

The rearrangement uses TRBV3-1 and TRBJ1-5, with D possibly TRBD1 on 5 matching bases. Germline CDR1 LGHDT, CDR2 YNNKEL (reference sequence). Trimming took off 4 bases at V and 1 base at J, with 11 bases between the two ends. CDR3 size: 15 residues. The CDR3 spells CASSPQGQSNQPQHF. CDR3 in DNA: TGTGCCAGCAGCCCCCAGGGCCAGAGCAATCAGCCCCAGCATTTT.

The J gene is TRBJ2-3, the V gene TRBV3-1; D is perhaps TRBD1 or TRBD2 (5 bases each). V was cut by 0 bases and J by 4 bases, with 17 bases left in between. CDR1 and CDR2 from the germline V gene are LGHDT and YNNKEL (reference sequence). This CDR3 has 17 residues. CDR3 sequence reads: CASSQETQAVGADTQYF. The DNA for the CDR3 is TGTGCCAGCAGCCAAGAAACCCAGGCGGTGGGGGCAGATACGCAGTATTTT.

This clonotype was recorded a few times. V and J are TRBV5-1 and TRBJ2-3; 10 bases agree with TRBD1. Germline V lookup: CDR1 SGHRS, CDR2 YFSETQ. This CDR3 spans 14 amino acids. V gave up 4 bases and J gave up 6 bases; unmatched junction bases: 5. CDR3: CASSDRQGADTQYF. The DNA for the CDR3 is TGCGCCAGCAGCGATCGACAGGGGGCTGATACGCAGTATTTT.

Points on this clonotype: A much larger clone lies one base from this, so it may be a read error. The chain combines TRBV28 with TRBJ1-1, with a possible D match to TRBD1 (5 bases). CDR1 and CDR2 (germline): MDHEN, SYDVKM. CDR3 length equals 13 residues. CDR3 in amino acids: CANSRPGGTEAFF. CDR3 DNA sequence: TGTGCCAACAGTCGCCCGGGGGGCACTGAAGCTTTCTTT.

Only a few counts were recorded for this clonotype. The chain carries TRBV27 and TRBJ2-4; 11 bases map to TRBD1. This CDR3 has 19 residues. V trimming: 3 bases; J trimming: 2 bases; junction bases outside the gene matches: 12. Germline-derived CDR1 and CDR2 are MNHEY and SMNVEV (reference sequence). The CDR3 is CASSFTSPGQGDPKNIQYF. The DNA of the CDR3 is TGTGCCAGCAGTTTCACCTCTCCGGGACAGGGGGACCCCAAAAACATTCAGTACTTC.

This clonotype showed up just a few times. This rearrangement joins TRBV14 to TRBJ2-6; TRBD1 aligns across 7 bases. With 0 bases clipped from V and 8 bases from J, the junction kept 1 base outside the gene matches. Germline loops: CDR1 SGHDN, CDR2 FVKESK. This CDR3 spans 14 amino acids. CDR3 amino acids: CASSQETGTNVLTF. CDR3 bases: TGTGCCAGCAGCCAAGAGACAGGGACCAACGTCCTGACTTTC.

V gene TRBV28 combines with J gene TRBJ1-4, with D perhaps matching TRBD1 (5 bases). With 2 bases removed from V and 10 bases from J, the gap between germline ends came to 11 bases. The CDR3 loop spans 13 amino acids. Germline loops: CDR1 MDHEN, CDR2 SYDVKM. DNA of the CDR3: TGTGCCAGCAGTTTAGGGCAGGGTGGAAAACTGTTTTTT. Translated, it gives CASSLGQGGKLFF. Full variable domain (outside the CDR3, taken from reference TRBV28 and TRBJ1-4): DVKVTQSSRYLVKRTGEKVFLECVQDMDHENMFWYRQDPGLGLRLIYFSYDVKMKEKGDIPEGYSVSREKKERFSLILESASTNQTSMYLCASSLGQGGKLFFGSGTQLSVL.

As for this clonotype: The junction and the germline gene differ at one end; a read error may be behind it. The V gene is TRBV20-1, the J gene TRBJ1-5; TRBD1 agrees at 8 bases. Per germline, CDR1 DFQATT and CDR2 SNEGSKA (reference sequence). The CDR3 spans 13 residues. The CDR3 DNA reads TGCAGTGCTAGGACAGGGGCACTTCAGCCCCGGCATTTT. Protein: CSARTGALQPRHF.

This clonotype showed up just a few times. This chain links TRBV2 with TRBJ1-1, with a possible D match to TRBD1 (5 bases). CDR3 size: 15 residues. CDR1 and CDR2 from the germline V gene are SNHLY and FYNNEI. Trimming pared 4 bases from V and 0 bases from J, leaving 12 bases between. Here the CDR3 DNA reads TGTGCCAGCAGTGCCCCGGGACCGCTGAACACTGAAGCTTTCTTT. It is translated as CASSAPGPLNTEAFF.

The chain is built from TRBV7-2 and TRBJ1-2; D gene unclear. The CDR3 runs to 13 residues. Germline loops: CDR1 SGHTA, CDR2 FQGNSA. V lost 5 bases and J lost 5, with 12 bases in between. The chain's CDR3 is CASSPSGFYGYTF. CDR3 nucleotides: TGTGCCAGCAGCCCCTCTGGATTTTATGGCTACACCTTC.

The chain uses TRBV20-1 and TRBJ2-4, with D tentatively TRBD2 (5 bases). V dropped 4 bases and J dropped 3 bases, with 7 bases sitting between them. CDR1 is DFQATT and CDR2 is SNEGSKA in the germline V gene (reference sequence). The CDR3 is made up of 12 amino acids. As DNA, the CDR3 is TGCAGTGCTATCAGCGGCAAAAACATTCAGTACTTC. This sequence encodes CSAISGKNIQYF.

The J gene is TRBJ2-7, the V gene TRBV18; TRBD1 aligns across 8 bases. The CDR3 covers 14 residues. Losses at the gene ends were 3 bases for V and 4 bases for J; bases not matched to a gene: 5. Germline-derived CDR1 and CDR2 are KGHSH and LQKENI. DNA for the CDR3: TGTGCCAGCTCACCCTCCCAGGGGGCTTACGAGCAGTACTTC. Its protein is CASSPSQGAYEQYF.

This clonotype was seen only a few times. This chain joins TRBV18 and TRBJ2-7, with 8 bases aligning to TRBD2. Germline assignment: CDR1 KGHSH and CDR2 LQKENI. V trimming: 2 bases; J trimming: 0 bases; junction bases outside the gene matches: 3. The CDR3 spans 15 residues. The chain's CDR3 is CASSPASGGSYEQYF. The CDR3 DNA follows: TGTGCCAGCTCACCAGCCAGCGGGGGCTCCTACGAGCAGTACTTC.

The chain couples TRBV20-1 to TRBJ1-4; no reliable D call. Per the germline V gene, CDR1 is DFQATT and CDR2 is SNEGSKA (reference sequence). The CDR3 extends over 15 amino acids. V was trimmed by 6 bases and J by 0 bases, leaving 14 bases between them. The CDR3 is CSARPGFATNEKLFF. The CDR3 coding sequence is TGCAGTGCCAGACCGGGGTTTGCAACTAATGAAAAACTGTTTTTT.